The next 30 T cell receptor beta chains were all read from a single sample in a study of CD8 T cells in Susac syndrome. Random-hexamer reverse transcription was applied to roughly 0.5 to 1 ug RNA. Using its own MiXCR run on the immunoSEQ multiplex PCR reads, TCRdb lists one record per CDR3 protein. The sample yields approximately 150,000 distinct CDR3 sequences, approximately 94% seen once. Sample: CD4+ T cells from PBMCs. The receptors derive from a human donor with multiple sclerosis.

The V and J genes are TRBV2 and TRBJ2-1; D is uncertain. The CDR3 consists of 15 residues. Per the germline V gene, CDR1 is SNHLY and CDR2 is FYNNEI. Trimming cost V 4 bases and J 0 bases, with 10 bases left between them. CDR3 in DNA: TGTGCCAGCAGTGCCGACGGGCCCTCCTACAATGAGCAGTTCTTC. Protein product: CASSADGPSYNEQFF.

The CDR3 bases are TGTGCCAGCAGCTTTAAGGGACATGGGGAGACCCAGTACTTC. Translated: CASSFKGHGETQYF. The chain couples TRBV5-6 to TRBJ2-5; tentatively, D is TRBD1 (6 bases). Germline CDR1 is SGHDT and CDR2 is YYEEEE. The CDR3 extends over 14 amino acids. Trimming shortened V by 2 bases and J by 5 bases, and 13 bases separated the two germline ends.

The chain uses TRBV12-5 and TRBJ2-7, with 7 bases aligning to TRBD1. The germline gives CDR1 LGHNT, CDR2 FRNRAP. Trimming at V came to 9 bases and at J to 3 bases, leaving 11 bases not matched to a gene. This CDR3 contains 14 residues. CDR3 sequence: CASLTGTDNYEQYF. The CDR3 DNA reads TGTGCTAGCCTTACCGGGACAGACAACTACGAGCAGTACTTC.

The chain links TRBV30 to TRBJ2-6; TRBD1 matches at 8 bases. The ends lost 3 bases at V and 2 bases at J; junction bases unmatched: 9. The CDR3 runs 17 residues. CDR1 is GTSNPN and CDR2 is SVGIG in the germline V gene (reference sequence). The chain's CDR3 is CAWRVDRASTGANVLTF. CDR3 bases: TGTGCCTGGAGAGTGGACAGGGCCTCCACTGGGGCCAACGTCCTGACTTTC.

V is TRBV20-1 and J is TRBJ2-7, with no clear D. Germline CDR1 and CDR2: DFQATT and SNEGSKA (reference sequence). This CDR3 region has 13 residues. The germline V and J ends were trimmed by 6 bases and 3 bases, with 15 bases remaining between them. Written as DNA, the CDR3 is TGCAGTGCCAGCCCGGCGGCTCGCTACGAGCAGTACTTC. It translates to CSASPAARYEQYF.

The chain is built from TRBV13 and TRBJ2-3; the D gene is possibly TRBD1 (5 bases). This CDR3 contains 16 residues. Trimming removed 5 bases from V and 6 bases from J, with 21 bases in between. Germline CDR1 PRHDT, CDR2 FYEKMQ (reference sequence). CDR3 coding DNA: TGTGCCAGCAGCACCTCGTCTTGGGGCTTTGTGGATACGCAGTATTTT. This gives the protein CASSTSSWGFVDTQYF.

The chain carries TRBV5-1 and TRBJ1-2; D is perhaps TRBD1 (5 bases). This CDR3 comprises 13 residues. With 3 bases removed from V and 4 bases from J, the gap between germline ends came to 10 bases. Germline CDR1 is SGHRS and CDR2 is YFSETQ. CDR3 DNA sequence: TGCGCCAGCAGCTGGAGGGGAGGCTATGGCTACACCTTC. It translates to CASSWRGGYGYTF.

The V call is TRBV30, the J call TRBJ1-5; 10 bases line up with TRBD1. The CDR3 is 15 amino acids. Germline CDR1 reads GTSNPN; CDR2 reads SVGIG (reference sequence). V trimming: 3 bases; J trimming: 2 bases; junction bases outside the gene matches: 4. For the CDR3, the DNA is TGTGCCTGGAGCTCGGGACAGGGGCGCAATCAGCCCCAGCATTTT. This translates into CAWSSGQGRNQPQHF.

The V and J genes are TRBV29-1 and TRBJ1-2, with D maybe TRBD1 (6 bases). Trimming pared 4 bases from V and 8 bases from J, leaving 17 bases between. The CDR3 runs to 13 residues. CDR1 and CDR2 (germline): SQVTM, ANQGSEA. In DNA form, the CDR3 reads TGCAGCGTTGTTGGAGGGGGAGAGTGGGGCTACACCTTC. Encoded protein: CSVVGGGEWGYTF.

This chain joins TRBV12-3 or TRBV12-4 and TRBJ2-7; D may correspond to TRBD1 or TRBD2 (7 bases each). V lost 3 bases to trimming and J lost 6 bases, with 24 bases between them. The CDR3 loop spans 17 amino acids. Here the CDR3 reads CASSFYRGGTALREQYF. Here the CDR3 DNA reads TGTGCCAGCAGTTTTTATCGGGGAGGGACAGCGTTACGCGAGCAGTACTTC.

This sequence joins TRBV7-9 and TRBJ1-2; D not certain. V was pared by 2 bases and J by 4 bases, with 14 bases between. The length of the CDR3 is 15 residues. The V gene's germline CDR1 is SEHNR and CDR2 FQNEAQ (reference sequence). CDR3 DNA sequence: TGTGCCAGCAGCTTAAACAACGTATACGCCTATGGCTACACCTTC. Translated: CASSLNNVYAYGYTF.

J is TRBJ2-4 and V is TRBV20-1; 9 bases fit TRBD2. Trimming took 5 bases from V and 1 from J; bases not matched to a gene: 3. Germline V lookup: CDR1 DFQATT, CDR2 SNEGSKA (reference sequence). The CDR3 totals 14 residues. DNA of the CDR3: TGCAGTGCTCGACTAGCGGATGCCAAAAACATTCAGTACTTC. Protein sequence: CSARLADAKNIQYF.

This chain joins TRBV20-1 and TRBJ2-7; either TRBD1 or TRBD2 may fit D (6 bases each). The V gene lost 6 bases and the J gene lost 9 bases, with 27 bases spanning the gap. This CDR3 contains 15 residues. Germline V gene lookup returns CDR1 DFQATT and CDR2 SNEGSKA (reference sequence). The CDR3 loop reads CSAPQRGENPFRQYF. Here the CDR3 DNA reads TGCAGTGCCCCCCAGAGGGGGGAGAATCCCTTTCGGCAGTACTTC.

This sequence joins TRBV7-9 and TRBJ2-3; 7 bases are shared with TRBD1. V gave up 8 bases and J gave up 0 bases; unmatched junction bases: 2. The CDR3 runs 13 residues. In germline, CDR1 is SEHNR, CDR2 FQNEAQ (reference sequence). CDR3 DNA sequence: TGTGCCAGCGGACAGGCTAGCACAGATACGCAGTATTTT. Translation gives CASGQASTDTQYF.

V and J are TRBV7-9 and TRBJ1-1; D is undetermined. Germline CDR1 reads SEHNR; CDR2 reads FQNEAQ (reference sequence). CDR3 size: 15 residues. V lost 5 bases and J 1 base, leaving 14 bases between the germline ends. CDR3 residues: CASSPLYPGNTEAFF. The CDR3, as DNA: TGTGCCAGCAGCCCCCTGTACCCAGGGAACACTGAAGCTTTCTTT.

The J gene is TRBJ1-1, the V gene TRBV6-5, with 8 bases fitting TRBD1. From germline, CDR1 is MNHEY and CDR2 SVGAGI. This CDR3 region has 15 residues. The V segment lost 6 bases and the J segment 10 bases; nucleotides outside the gene matches: 16. The CDR3 loop is CASSSTWTGPGGAFF. The CDR3 DNA is TGTGCCAGCAGCTCCACCTGGACAGGGCCGGGTGGAGCTTTCTTT.

This clonotype was observed a single time. The rearrangement joins TRBV3-1 to TRBJ1-5; D gene unclear. The germline V gene has CDR1 LGHDT and CDR2 YNNKEL (reference sequence). The CDR3 contains 13 residues. V was clipped by 0 bases and J by 5 bases, with 5 bases between them. CDR3 sequence reads: CASSQEADQPQHF. In nucleotides, the CDR3 is TGTGCCAGCAGCCAAGAGGCGGATCAGCCCCAGCATTTT.

The J gene is TRBJ1-1, the V gene TRBV24-1, with 9 bases that match TRBD1. CDR1 and CDR2 from the germline V gene are KGHDR and SFDVKD. Germline trimming cut 10 bases from V and 5 bases from J; bases unmatched to any gene: 7. CDR3 length: 13 residues. CDR3 sequence reads: CATIDRGWTEAFF. In DNA form, the CDR3 reads TGTGCCACGATCGACAGGGGGTGGACTGAAGCTTTCTTT.

V and J are TRBV5-6 and TRBJ2-1, with D possibly matching TRBD2 (5 bases). The V gene's germline CDR1 is SGHDT and CDR2 YYEEEE. V was clipped by 4 bases and J by 0 bases, with 11 bases between them. The CDR3 sequence is 15 residues long. CDR3 residues: CASSKGLDSYNEQFF. As DNA, the CDR3 is TGTGCCAGCAGCAAAGGACTGGACTCCTACAATGAGCAGTTCTTC.

The chain combines TRBV5-4 with TRBJ2-3; TRBD2 agrees at 14 bases. The germline V gene encodes CDR1 SGHNT and CDR2 YYREEE (reference sequence). The CDR3 totals 16 residues. Unmatched junction bases numbered 6, after V lost 4 bases and J lost 5 bases. CDR3 sequence reads: CASSTGLAGGLDTQYF. CDR3 nucleotides: TGTGCCAGCAGCACTGGACTAGCGGGAGGATTAGATACGCAGTATTTT.

The genes are TRBV23-1 and TRBJ1-5; TRBD1 might be the D (6 bases). TRBV23-1 is assigned to the ORF class and has an uncertain function. This CDR3 is 17 amino acids long. V was pared by 0 bases and J by 7 bases, with 19 bases between. The CDR3 nucleotides read TGCGCCAGCAGTCAATCGGGGGCAGGGATAATTCACCAGCCCCAGCATTTT. Translating it yields CASSQSGAGIIHQPQHF.

The V and J genes are TRBV6-2 or TRBV6-3 and TRBJ2-2; D is ambiguous. Germline CDR1 reads MNHEY; CDR2 reads SVGEGT. Deletions cut 0 bases from V and 7 bases from J, with 9 bases between. There are 14 residues in the CDR3. The CDR3 region has the DNA TGTGCCAGCAGTTACTCCCCCGGAGTCGGGGAGCTGTTTTTT. Its translation: CASSYSPGVGELFF.

The V and J genes are TRBV19 and TRBJ1-2, with TRBD1 matching over 7 bases. Germline V gene data show CDR1 as LNHDA and CDR2 as SQIVND (reference sequence). Trimming took 1 base from V and 0 from J; bases not matched to a gene: 5. This CDR3 has 16 residues. Here the CDR3 DNA reads TGTGCCAGTAGTATAGGCGGGACAGAAGCTAACTATGGCTACACCTTC. This codes for CASSIGGTEANYGYTF.

The chain links TRBV30 to TRBJ1-4, with D tentatively TRBD1 (5 bases). Trimming shortened V by 4 bases and J by 8 bases, and 14 bases separated the two germline ends. This CDR3 comprises 13 residues. Germline lookup yields CDR1 GTSNPN and CDR2 SVGIG (reference sequence). The CDR3 DNA is TGTGCCTGGAACCAGGGCTTGGACGAAAAACTGTTTTTT. Translating it yields CAWNQGLDEKLFF.

J is TRBJ2-7 and V is TRBV19, with 11 positions matching TRBD2. The CDR3 spans 16 residues. From germline, CDR1 is LNHDA and CDR2 SQIVND (reference sequence). V was pared by 5 bases and J by 3 bases, with 9 bases of the junction left unmatched. The CDR3 region has the DNA TGTGCCAGTAGTTCTTACGTGACTAGCGGGAACTACGAGCAGTACTTC. Translated: CASSSYVTSGNYEQYF. Looking up the rest from reference TRBV19 and TRBJ2-7 gives the full variable domain: DGGITQSPKYLFRKEGQNVTLSCEQNLNHDAMYWYRQDPGQGLRLIYYSQIVNDFQKGDIAEGYSVSREKKESFPLTVTSAQKNPTAFYLCASSSYVTSGNYEQYFGPGTRLTVT.

V gene TRBV6-2 or TRBV6-3 combines with J gene TRBJ1-5; D is perhaps TRBD1 (5 bases). In germline, CDR1 is MNHEY, CDR2 SVGEGT. The CDR3 is 15 residues long. With 5 bases removed from V and 3 bases from J, the gap between germline ends came to 14 bases. The CDR3 sequence: CASSPLGAYNQPQHF. For the CDR3, the DNA is TGTGCCAGCAGTCCCCTCGGGGCTTACAATCAGCCCCAGCATTTT.

Comment on this clonotype: A junction end diverges from the germline sequence, so it may reflect a read error. The V and J genes are TRBV20-1 and TRBJ2-7, with 9 bases aligning to TRBD2. The CDR3 spans 15 residues. Germline lookup yields CDR1 DFQATT and CDR2 SNEGSKA (reference sequence). The CDR3 DNA reads as TGCAGTACTAGAGGCGTAGCGGGAGAGTTGTACGAGCAGTACTTC. This translates into CSTRGVAGELYEQYF.

CDR3 protein: CASSTLGDEQYF. The CDR3 nucleotides are TGTGCCAGCAGCACCCTGGGGGACGAGCAGTACTTC. The chain uses TRBV28 and TRBJ2-7, with D perhaps matching TRBD1 or TRBD2 (5 bases each). This CDR3 has 12 residues. The germline V gene encodes CDR1 MDHEN and CDR2 SYDVKM. V dropped 6 bases and J dropped 5 bases, with 11 bases sitting between them. Complete variable domain (other parts from reference TRBV28 and TRBJ2-7): DVKVTQSSRYLVKRTGEKVFLECVQDMDHENMFWYRQDPGLGLRLIYFSYDVKMKEKGDIPEGYSVSREKKERFSLILESASTNQTSMYLCASSTLGDEQYFGPGTRLTVT.

The chain couples TRBV21-1 to TRBJ2-6; the table's D call TRBD1 went unverified against the DNA. TRBV21-1 is a recognized pseudogene. The CDR3 sequence is 14 residues long. The CDR3 loop is CASSPRQDANVLTF. The CDR3, as DNA: TGTGCCAGCAGCCCCCGACAGGATGCCAACGTCCTGACTTTC.

The CDR3 region has the DNA TGTGCCAGCAGCCAAACAACCGGCATCTCCTACGAGCAGTACTTC. Residues: CASSQTTGISYEQYF. This chain connects TRBV3-1 to TRBJ2-7; no clear D. Germline lookup yields CDR1 LGHDT and CDR2 YNNKEL (reference sequence). The V and J ends lost 2 bases and 0 bases respectively, with 11 bases between them. The CDR3 totals 15 residues.